A single sample is the source of the 20 T cell receptor beta chains below, sequenced in a study of cytomegalovirus exposure and HLA in healthy donors. 60 Vbeta and 13 Jbeta primers were used in PCR. Profiling relied on immunoSEQ multiplex PCR, and the TCRdb table lists in-frame clones only, not all of them. This table has roughly 60,000 clones, 65% to 80% appearing once. Sequenced input: PBMCs. Source of these receptors: a young woman in good health and CMV-seronegative.

The rearrangement uses TRBV4-1 and TRBJ2-7; 10 positions match TRBD2. The J segment lost 4 bases and the V segment lost 1 base, leaving 4 bases of the junction unmatched. The CDR3 spans 15 residues. Germline loops: CDR1 MGHRA, CDR2 YSYEKL. The CDR3 DNA reads as TGCGCCAGCAGCCAAGGGGCTAGCGGGAGTTACGAGCAGTACGTC. This gives the protein CASSQGASGSYEQYV.

CDR3 protein: CAWSSGDGEAFF. In DNA form, the CDR3 reads TGTGCCTGGAGCTCGGGGGACGGAGAAGCTTTCTTT. The J gene is TRBJ1-1, the V gene TRBV30, with D possibly TRBD1 on 5 matching bases. CDR3 size: 12 residues. CDR1 and CDR2 from the germline V gene are GTSNPN and SVGIG (reference sequence). Deletions cut 3 bases from V and 8 bases from J, with 13 bases between.

The chain recombines TRBV4-1 with TRBJ2-7; 8 bases agree with TRBD2. Unmatched junction bases numbered 4, after V lost 1 base and J lost 2 bases. Per the germline V gene, CDR1 is MGHRA and CDR2 is YSYEKL. The CDR3 contains 15 residues. CDR3 sequence reads: CASSQGIAGTYEQYF. The CDR3 coding sequence is TGCGCCAGCAGCCAAGGAATAGCGGGGACCTACGAGCAGTACTTC.

This chain uses TRBV27 with TRBJ1-4, with a possible D match to TRBD1 (5 bases). The ends were cut back, 6 bases at V and 0 bases at J, with 14 bases in the middle. The CDR3 covers 16 residues. Germline V gene sequence: CDR1 MNHEY, CDR2 SMNVEV (reference sequence). DNA of the CDR3: TGTGCCAGCAGGACCTCCCGCAGGGCAACTAATGAAAAACTGTTTTTT. Amino acid sequence: CASRTSRRATNEKLFF.

The chain joins TRBV10-3 to TRBJ2-7; 8 bases are shared with TRBD1. Unmatched junction bases numbered 5, after V lost 6 bases and J lost 7 bases. CDR1 and CDR2 (germline): ENHRY, SYGVKD. The CDR3 contains 12 residues. This CDR3 is CAIRETGEEQYF. CDR3 coding DNA: TGTGCCATCAGGGAGACAGGGGAAGAGCAGTACTTC.

The V call is TRBV5-5, the J call TRBJ1-1; 9 nucleotides agree with TRBD1. The germline V gene encodes CDR1 SGHKS and CDR2 YYEKEE (reference sequence). The CDR3 contains 17 residues. V was clipped by 4 bases and J by 1 base; unmatched bases: 11. CDR3 nucleotides: TGTGCCAGCAGCCTAACCGGGACAGGGAATTGGAACACTGAAGCTTTCTTT. Amino acid sequence: CASSLTGTGNWNTEAFF.

V gene TRBV5-4 combines with J gene TRBJ1-2, with a weak D call TRBD1 (5 bases). Trimming pared 1 base from V and 5 bases from J, leaving 15 bases between. This CDR3 comprises 15 residues. CDR1 SGHNT and CDR2 YYREEE come from the germline V gene (reference sequence). The CDR3 here is CASSLPQGFLYGYTF. The CDR3 region has the DNA TGTGCCAGCAGCTTGCCGCAGGGTTTCCTTTATGGCTACACCTTC.

V and J are TRBV2 and TRBJ2-5; 10 nucleotides align to TRBD2. This CDR3 has 15 residues. With 3 bases clipped from V and 5 bases from J, the junction kept 6 bases outside the gene matches. CDR1 is SNHLY and CDR2 is FYNNEI in the germline V gene. CDR3 coding DNA: TGTGCCAGCAGTGAGAAGCGGGAGGGCCGGGAGACCCAGTACTTC. Encoded protein: CASSEKREGRETQYF.

A word on this clone: Other nucleotide sequences from this sample produce the same CDR3. The rearrangement links TRBV7-2 to TRBJ1-2, with 10 bases fitting TRBD1. The CDR3 is 16 residues long. The V gene end was trimmed by 5 bases and the J gene end by 5 bases; junction bases not matched to a gene: 11. Per germline, CDR1 SGHTA and CDR2 FQGNSA. CDR3: CASSPGQGRIAYGYTF. In DNA, the CDR3 is TGTGCCAGCAGCCCGGGACAGGGGAGAATCGCATATGGCTACACCTTC.

This chain joins TRBV18 and TRBJ2-5, with 11 bases aligning to TRBD2. CDR3 size: 16 residues. In germline, CDR1 is KGHSH, CDR2 LQKENI. Trimming removed 0 bases from V and 5 bases from J; junction bases left unmatched: 5. The CDR3 coding sequence is TGTGCCAGCTCACCACCCGGACTAGCGGGTAGGGAGACCCAGTACTTC. Translated: CASSPPGLAGRETQYF.

This clone showed up just a few times. V gene TRBV4-2 combines with J gene TRBJ2-1; 7 bases align to TRBD1. V dropped 0 bases and J dropped 5; count of bases not matched to a gene: 4. Per germline, CDR1 LGHNA and CDR2 YNFKEQ. The CDR3 contains 15 residues. CDR3 DNA sequence: TGTGCCAGCAGCCAAGACGGGACAGAGAACAATGAGCAGTTCTTC. Protein product: CASSQDGTENNEQFF.

J is TRBJ2-2 and V is TRBV19; 7 bases map to TRBD1. The CDR3 has 17 residues. The V segment lost 3 bases and the J segment 3 bases; nucleotides outside the gene matches: 10. Germline-derived CDR1 and CDR2 are LNHDA and SQIVND (reference sequence). CDR3 region: CASSIPSGQVDTGELFF. The CDR3 DNA sequence: TGTGCCAGTAGTATTCCCTCAGGACAGGTGGACACCGGGGAGCTGTTTTTT.

V and J are TRBV29-1 and TRBJ1-1; D ambiguous. With 3 bases removed from V and 2 bases from J, the gap between germline ends came to 10 bases. Germline lookup yields CDR1 SQVTM and CDR2 ANQGSEA. CDR3 length equals 13 residues. CDR3 nucleotide sequence: TGCAGCGTTGACCAACAAATAAACACTGAAGCTTTCTTT. It is translated as CSVDQQINTEAFF.

The CDR3 DNA is TGTGCCAGCAGAACGACAGGGGAAGACCAGCCCCAGCATTTT. Protein product: CASRTTGEDQPQHF. The rearrangement joins TRBV2 to TRBJ1-5, with TRBD1 identical over 8 bases. From germline, CDR1 is SNHLY and CDR2 FYNNEI. This CDR3 comprises 14 residues. The trim removed 6 bases at V and 7 bases at J, leaving 8 bases unmatched.

The J gene is TRBJ2-1, the V gene TRBV11-2, with TRBD2 as a possible D gene (6 bases). Germline V gene data show CDR1 as SGHAT and CDR2 as FQNNGV. The V end lost 0 bases, the J end lost 6 bases, and 15 bases lay between the germline ends. This CDR3 comprises 16 residues. The CDR3 loop reads CASSLDTAGYLNEQFF. CDR3 nucleotides: TGTGCCAGCAGCTTAGATACTGCGGGGTATCTCAATGAGCAGTTCTTC.

This clone was seen a handful of times. The rearrangement joins TRBV2 to TRBJ1-3; perhaps TRBD1 as D (5 bases). Trimming pared 5 bases from V and 0 bases from J, leaving 17 bases between. Germline CDR1 is SNHLY and CDR2 is FYNNEI. The length of the CDR3 is 17 residues. CDR3 DNA sequence: TGTGCCAGCAGTAGCCAGGGACTCCCGAGCTCTGGAAACACCATATATTTT. Translating it yields CASSSQGLPSSGNTIYF.

This clone showed up just a few times. The rearrangement links TRBV6-5 to TRBJ2-3; 7 bases are shared with TRBD1. Germline V gene lookup returns CDR1 MNHEY and CDR2 SVGAGI. The V gene end was trimmed by 4 bases and the J gene end by 5 bases; junction bases not matched to a gene: 0. The CDR3 is 12 amino acids. The CDR3 region is CASSWTGDTQYF. The DNA for the CDR3 is TGTGCCAGCAGTTGGACAGGAGATACGCAGTATTTT.

The chain couples TRBV10-2 to TRBJ1-5, with D perhaps matching TRBD1 (5 bases). The CDR3 is made up of 15 amino acids. Germline V gene sequence: CDR1 WSHSY, CDR2 SAAADI. With 0 bases removed from V and 4 bases from J, the gap between germline ends came to 10 bases. The CDR3 spells CASSESGGRNQPQHF. CDR3 DNA sequence: TGCGCCAGCAGTGAGTCGGGGGGTAGGAATCAGCCCCAGCATTTT.

The J gene is TRBJ1-1, the V gene TRBV30, with D tentatively TRBD1 (5 bases). Trimming took 0 bases from V and 3 from J, leaving 8 bases between them. CDR1 and CDR2 from the germline V gene are GTSNPN and SVGIG (reference sequence). This CDR3 has 13 residues. CDR3 coding DNA: TGTGCCTGGAGTGTACGGGGGGACACTGAAGCTTTCTTT. This translates into CAWSVRGDTEAFF.

The chain couples TRBV5-1 to TRBJ2-1; 11 bases are shared with TRBD2. CDR3 size: 16 residues. Trimming removed 3 bases from V and 4 bases from J; junction bases left unmatched: 6. Germline V gene lookup returns CDR1 SGHRS and CDR2 YFSETQ. This chain's CDR3 is CASSSSWTSGYNEQFF. The CDR3, as DNA: TGCGCCAGCAGCTCGAGCTGGACTAGCGGGTACAATGAGCAGTTCTTC.